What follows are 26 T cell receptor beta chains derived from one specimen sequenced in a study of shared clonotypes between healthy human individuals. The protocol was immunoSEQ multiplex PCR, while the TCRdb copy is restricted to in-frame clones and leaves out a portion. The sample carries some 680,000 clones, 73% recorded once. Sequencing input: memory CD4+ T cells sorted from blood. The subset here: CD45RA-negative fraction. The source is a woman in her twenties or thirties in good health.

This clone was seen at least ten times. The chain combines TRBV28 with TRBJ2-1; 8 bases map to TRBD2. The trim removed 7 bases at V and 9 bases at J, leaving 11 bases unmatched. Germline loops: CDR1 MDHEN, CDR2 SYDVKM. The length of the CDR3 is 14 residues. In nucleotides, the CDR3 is TGTGCCAGCATTATAGCGGGGTCGGTCTCTGAGCAGTTCTTC. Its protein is CASIIAGSVSEQFF.

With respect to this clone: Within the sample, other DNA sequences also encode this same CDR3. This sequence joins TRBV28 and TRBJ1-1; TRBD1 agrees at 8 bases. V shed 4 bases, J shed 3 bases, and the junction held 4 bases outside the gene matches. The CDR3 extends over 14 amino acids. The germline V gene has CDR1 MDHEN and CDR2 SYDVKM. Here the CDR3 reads CASSSGQGHTEAFF. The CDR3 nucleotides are TGTGCCAGCAGTTCCGGACAGGGCCACACTGAAGCTTTCTTT.

DNA for the CDR3: TGTGCCAGCTCACGCGCCAAAGGGACTAGCGGGATTTCTGAGCAGTTCTTC. Translating gives CASSRAKGTSGISEQFF. The rearrangement links TRBV18 to TRBJ2-1, with 13 bases that match TRBD2. After removal of 4 bases from V and 9 bases from J, the junction contained 12 bases not matched to a gene. CDR3 size: 17 residues. Germline assignment: CDR1 KGHSH and CDR2 LQKENI.

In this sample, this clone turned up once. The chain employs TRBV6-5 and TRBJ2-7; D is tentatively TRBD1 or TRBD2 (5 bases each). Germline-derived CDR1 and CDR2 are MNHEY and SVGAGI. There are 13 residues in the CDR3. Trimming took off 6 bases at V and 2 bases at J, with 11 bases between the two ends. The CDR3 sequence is CASRRTGPYEQYF. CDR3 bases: TGTGCCAGCAGACGAACGGGACCCTACGAGCAGTACTTC.

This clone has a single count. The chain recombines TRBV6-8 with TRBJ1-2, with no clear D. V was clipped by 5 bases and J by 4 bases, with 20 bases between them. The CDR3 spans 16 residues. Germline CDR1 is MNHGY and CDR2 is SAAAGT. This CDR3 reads CASSLALRSRTYGYTF. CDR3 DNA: TGTGCCAGCAGTCTAGCGTTACGCTCTAGAACCTATGGCTACACCTTC.

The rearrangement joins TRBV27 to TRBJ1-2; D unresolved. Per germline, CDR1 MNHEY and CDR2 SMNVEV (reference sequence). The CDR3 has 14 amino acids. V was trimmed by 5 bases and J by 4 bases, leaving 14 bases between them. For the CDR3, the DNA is TGTGCCAGCAGTCCACGGACGGGAATCTATGGCTACACCTTC. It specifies CASSPRTGIYGYTF.

The CDR3 loop is CAWRGQGTLAEAFF. CDR3 bases: TGTGCCTGGAGGGGACAGGGAACGTTGGCTGAAGCTTTCTTT. The genes are TRBV30 and TRBJ1-1, with 9 bases lining up with TRBD1. This CDR3 region has 14 residues. V lost 3 bases, J lost 6 bases, and 8 bases stayed unmatched. Looked up from germline, CDR1 is GTSNPN and CDR2 is SVGIG (reference sequence).

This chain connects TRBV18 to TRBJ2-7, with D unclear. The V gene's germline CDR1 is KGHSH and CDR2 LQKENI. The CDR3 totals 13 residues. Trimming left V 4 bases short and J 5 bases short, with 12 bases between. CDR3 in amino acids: CASSQGQGNEQYF. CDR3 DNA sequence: TGTGCCAGCTCACAAGGCCAAGGTAACGAGCAGTACTTC.

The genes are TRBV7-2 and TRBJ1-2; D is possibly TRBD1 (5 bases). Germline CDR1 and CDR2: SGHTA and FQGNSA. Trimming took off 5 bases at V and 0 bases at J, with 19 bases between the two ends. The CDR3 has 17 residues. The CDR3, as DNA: TGTGCCAGCAGCCCCCGGGGAGGGACCGATTCTAACTATGGCTACACCTTC. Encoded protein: CASSPRGGTDSNYGYTF.

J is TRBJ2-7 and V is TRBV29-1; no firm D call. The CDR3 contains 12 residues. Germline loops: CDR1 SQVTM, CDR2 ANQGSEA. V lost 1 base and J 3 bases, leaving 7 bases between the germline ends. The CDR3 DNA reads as TGCAGCGTTGAAGTAAGTGGCTACGAGCAGTACTTC. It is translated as CSVEVSGYEQYF.

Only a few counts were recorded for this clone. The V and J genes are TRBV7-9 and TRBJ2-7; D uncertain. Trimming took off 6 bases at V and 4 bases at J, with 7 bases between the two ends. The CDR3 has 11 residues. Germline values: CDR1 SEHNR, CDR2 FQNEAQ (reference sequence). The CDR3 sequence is CASRRQYEQYF. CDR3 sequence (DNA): TGTGCCAGCAGACGTCAATACGAGCAGTACTTC.

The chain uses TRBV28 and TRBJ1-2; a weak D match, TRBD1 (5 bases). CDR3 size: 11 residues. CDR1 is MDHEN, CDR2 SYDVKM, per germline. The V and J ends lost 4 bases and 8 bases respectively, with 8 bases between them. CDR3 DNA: TGTGCCAGCAGTTCACAGGAGGGCTACACCTTC. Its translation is CASSSQEGYTF.

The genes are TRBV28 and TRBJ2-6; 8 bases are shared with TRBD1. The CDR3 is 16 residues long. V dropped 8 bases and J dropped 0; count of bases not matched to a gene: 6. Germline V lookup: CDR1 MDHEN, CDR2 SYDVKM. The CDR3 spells CASSTGANSGANVLTF. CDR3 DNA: TGTGCCAGCTCGACAGGGGCCAACTCTGGGGCCAACGTCCTGACTTTC. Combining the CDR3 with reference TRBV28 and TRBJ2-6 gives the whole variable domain DVKVTQSSRYLVKRTGEKVFLECVQDMDHENMFWYRQDPGLGLRLIYFSYDVKMKEKGDIPEGYSVSREKKERFSLILESASTNQTSMYLCASSTGANSGANVLTFGAGSRLTVL.

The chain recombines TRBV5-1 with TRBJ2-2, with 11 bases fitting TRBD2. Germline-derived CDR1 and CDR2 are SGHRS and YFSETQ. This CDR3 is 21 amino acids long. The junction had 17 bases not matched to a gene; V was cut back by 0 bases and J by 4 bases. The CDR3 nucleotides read TGCGCCAGCAGCTTGGCCCTGGGGTTAACTAGCGGGAGCATACGCACCGGGGAGCTGTTTTTT. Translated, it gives CASSLALGLTSGSIRTGELFF. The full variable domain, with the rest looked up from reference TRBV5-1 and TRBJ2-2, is KAGVTQTPRYLIKTRGQQVTLSCSPISGHRSVSWYQQTPGQGLQFLFEYFSETQRNKGNFPGRFSGRQFSNSRSEMNVSTLELGDSALYLCASSLALGLTSGSIRTGELFFGEGSRLTVL.

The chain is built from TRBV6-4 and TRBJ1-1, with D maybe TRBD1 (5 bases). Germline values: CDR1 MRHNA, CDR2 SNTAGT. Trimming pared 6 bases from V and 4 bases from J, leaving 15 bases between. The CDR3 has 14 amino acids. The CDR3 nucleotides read TGTGCCAGCAGAACCAATCAGAGGGGCACTGAAGCTTTCTTT. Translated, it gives CASRTNQRGTEAFF.

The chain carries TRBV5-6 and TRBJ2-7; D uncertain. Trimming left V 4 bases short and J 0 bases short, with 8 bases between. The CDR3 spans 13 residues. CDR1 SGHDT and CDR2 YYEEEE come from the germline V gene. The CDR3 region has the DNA TGTGCCAGCAGCCGTGACCACTCCTACGAGCAGTACTTC. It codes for CASSRDHSYEQYF. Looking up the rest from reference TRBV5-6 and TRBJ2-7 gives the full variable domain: DAGVTQSPTHLIKTRGQQVTLRCSPKSGHDTVSWYQQALGQGPQFIFQYYEEEERQRGNFPDRFSGHQFPNYSSELNVNALLLGDSALYLCASSRDHSYEQYFGPGTRLTVT.

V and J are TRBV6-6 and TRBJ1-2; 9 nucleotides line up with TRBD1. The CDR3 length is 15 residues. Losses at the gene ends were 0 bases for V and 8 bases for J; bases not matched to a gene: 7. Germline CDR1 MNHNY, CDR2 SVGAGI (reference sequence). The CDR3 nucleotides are TGTGCCAGCAGTTACTCGACGGAGACAGGGGGGGGCTACACCTTC. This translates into CASSYSTETGGGYTF.

The CDR3 DNA is TGTGCCAGCAGCTATAAAGACAGGCACGAGCAGTACTTC. It specifies CASSYKDRHEQYF. The chain is built from TRBV5-4 and TRBJ2-7, with D possibly being TRBD1 (6 bases). There are 13 residues in the CDR3. The V end was cut by 3 bases, the J end by 5 bases, with 12 bases between. The germline V gene encodes CDR1 SGHNT and CDR2 YYREEE (reference sequence). Full variable domain (rest looked up from reference TRBV5-4 and TRBJ2-7): ETGVTQSPTHLIKTRGQQVTLRCSSQSGHNTVSWYQQALGQGPQFIFQYYREEENGRGNFPPRFSGLQFPNYSSELNVNALELDDSALYLCASSYKDRHEQYFGPGTRLTVT.

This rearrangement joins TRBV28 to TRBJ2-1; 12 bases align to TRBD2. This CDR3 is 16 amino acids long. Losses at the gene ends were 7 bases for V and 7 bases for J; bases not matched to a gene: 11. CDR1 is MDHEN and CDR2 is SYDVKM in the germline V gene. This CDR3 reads CASTPGGLAGSNEQFF. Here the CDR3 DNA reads TGTGCCAGCACCCCAGGAGGACTAGCGGGGTCAAATGAGCAGTTCTTC.

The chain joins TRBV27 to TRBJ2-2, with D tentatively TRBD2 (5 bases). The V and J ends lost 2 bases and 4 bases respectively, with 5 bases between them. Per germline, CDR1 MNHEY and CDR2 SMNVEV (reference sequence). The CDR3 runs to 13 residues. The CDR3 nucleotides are TGTGCCAGCAGTTTACGGGGCACCGGGGAGCTGTTTTTT. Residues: CASSLRGTGELFF.

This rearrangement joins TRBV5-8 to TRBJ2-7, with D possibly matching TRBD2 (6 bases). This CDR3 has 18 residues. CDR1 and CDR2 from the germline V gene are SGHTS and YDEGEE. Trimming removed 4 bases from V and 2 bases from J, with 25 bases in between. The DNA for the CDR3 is TGTGCCAGCAGCCAAGACACTTGGGCGGGACCCCGAACCTACGAGCAGTACTTC. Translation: CASSQDTWAGPRTYEQYF.

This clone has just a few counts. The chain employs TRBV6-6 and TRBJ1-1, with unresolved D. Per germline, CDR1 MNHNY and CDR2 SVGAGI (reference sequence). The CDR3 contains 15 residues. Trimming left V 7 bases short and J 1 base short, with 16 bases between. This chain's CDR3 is CASTPLGTENTEAFF. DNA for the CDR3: TGTGCCAGCACCCCCTTGGGAACGGAGAACACTGAAGCTTTCTTT.

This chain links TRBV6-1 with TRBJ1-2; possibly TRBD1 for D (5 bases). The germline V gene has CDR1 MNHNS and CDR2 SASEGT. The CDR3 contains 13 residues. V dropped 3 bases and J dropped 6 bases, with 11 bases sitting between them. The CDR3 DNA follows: TGTGCCAGCAGTGAGGCAGGGACGGATGGCTACACCTTC. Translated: CASSEAGTDGYTF.

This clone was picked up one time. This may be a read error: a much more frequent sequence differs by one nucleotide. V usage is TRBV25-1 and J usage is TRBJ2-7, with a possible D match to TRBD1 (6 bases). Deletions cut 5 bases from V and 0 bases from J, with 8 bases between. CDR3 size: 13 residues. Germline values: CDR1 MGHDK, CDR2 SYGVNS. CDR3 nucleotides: TGTGCCAGCAGTAAACAGGGCTCCTACGAGCAGTACTTC. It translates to CASSKQGSYEQYF.

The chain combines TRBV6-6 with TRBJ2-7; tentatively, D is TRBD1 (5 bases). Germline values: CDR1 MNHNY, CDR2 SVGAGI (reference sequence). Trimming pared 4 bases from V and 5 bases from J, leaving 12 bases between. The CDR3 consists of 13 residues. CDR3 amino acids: CASSSPTVDEQYF. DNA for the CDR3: TGTGCCAGCAGTTCCCCGACAGTGGACGAGCAGTACTTC.

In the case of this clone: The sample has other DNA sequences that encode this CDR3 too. This CDR3 is CASSPGQGNTEAFF. The DNA of the CDR3 is TGTGCCAGCTCACCGGGACAGGGGAACACTGAAGCTTTCTTT. V gene TRBV18 combines with J gene TRBJ1-1, with TRBD1 matching 9 bases. Germline V gives CDR1 KGHSH, CDR2 LQKENI. The CDR3 is 14 amino acids. The V and J ends lost 3 bases and 1 base, in that order; junction bases with no gene match: 0.